A single sample gave rise to the 24 T cell receptor beta chains below, sequenced in a study of blood T cell repertoires in COVID-19. Generated by immunoSEQ multiplex PCR, the TCRdb table keeps only in-frame clones and is missing some. The table includes 100,000 or so clones, 90% to 95% detected once. The source material was peripheral blood. The receptors were gathered from a human donor with active COVID-19. The donor label of this sample is uncertain.

The chain combines TRBV7-9 with TRBJ2-3, with D perhaps matching TRBD2 (6 bases). The germline gives CDR1 SEHNR, CDR2 FQNEAQ (reference sequence). V was shortened by 1 base and J by 4 bases, with 9 bases between the two germline ends. The CDR3 is 14 amino acids. The CDR3 sequence: CASSLVREPDTQYF. In DNA form, the CDR3 reads TGTGCCAGCAGCTTAGTCCGGGAGCCAGATACGCAGTATTTT.

This sequence joins TRBV6-5 and TRBJ2-7, with D perhaps TRBD1 (6 bases). The germline V and J ends were trimmed by 6 bases and 3 bases, with 15 bases remaining between them. Germline CDR1 is MNHEY and CDR2 is SVGAGI. The CDR3 sequence is 14 residues long. CDR3 region: CASSVPGQIYEQYF. The CDR3 DNA follows: TGTGCCAGCAGCGTCCCGGGACAAATCTACGAGCAGTACTTC.

This clone turned up a few times. The chain is built from TRBV28 and TRBJ1-6; D is ambiguous. The CDR3 loop spans 15 amino acids. Trimming removed 5 bases from V and 4 bases from J, with 12 bases in between. Germline V gives CDR1 MDHEN, CDR2 SYDVKM. CDR3 protein: CASSGERGYNSPLHF. CDR3 DNA: TGTGCCAGCAGTGGGGAGAGAGGGTATAATTCACCCCTCCACTTT.

The chain recombines TRBV7-8 with TRBJ2-5; TRBD2 might be the D (5 bases). Germline CDR1 is SGHVS and CDR2 is FQNEAQ. CDR3 length: 13 amino acids. V was cut by 3 bases and J by 5 bases, with 10 bases left in between. The CDR3 DNA reads TGTGCCAGCAGCTTGTTAAGAGGGGAGACCCAGTACTTC. Translated, it gives CASSLLRGETQYF.

The V call is TRBV27, the J call TRBJ2-2; TRBD2 might be the D (8 bases). This CDR3 is 17 amino acids long. V shed 5 bases and J shed 4 bases, with 20 bases lying between them. The germline gives CDR1 MNHEY, CDR2 SMNVEV (reference sequence). CDR3 coding DNA: TGTGCCAGCAGTCTACAGGGGCAAGCGGGAGTCACCGGGGAGCTGTTTTTT. The encoded protein is CASSLQGQAGVTGELFF.

The chain links TRBV2 to TRBJ2-3; 7 bases are shared with TRBD2. Germline CDR1 and CDR2: SNHLY and FYNNEI. There are 15 residues in the CDR3. Unmatched junction bases numbered 5, after V lost 1 base and J lost 4 bases. The CDR3 DNA is TGTGCCAGCAGTGAAGGGTGGGGGGGACCAGATACGCAGTATTTT. The encoded protein is CASSEGWGGPDTQYF.

This chain links TRBV3-1 (or the pseudogene TRBV3-2) with TRBJ2-7, with 8 nucleotides matching TRBD2. The V segment lost 4 bases and the J segment 3 bases; nucleotides outside the gene matches: 8. Germline CDR1 reads LGHDT; CDR2 reads YNNKEL (reference sequence). The CDR3 length is 15 residues. CDR3 coding DNA: TGTGCCAGCAGCCCCCCCGGGAGGGCCATCTACGAGCAGTACTTC. It specifies CASSPPGRAIYEQYF.

The rearrangement uses TRBV5-5 and TRBJ2-5, with a possible D match to TRBD2 (6 bases). This CDR3 is built from 18 residues. Germline V gene data show CDR1 as SGHKS and CDR2 as YYEKEE (reference sequence). V lost 5 bases and J lost 5, with 28 bases in between. The chain's CDR3 is CASRGDSSSLLKAETQYF. The CDR3, as DNA: TGTGCCAGCAGGGGGGACTCCAGTTCTTTACTTAAGGCTGAGACCCAGTACTTC.

The V call is TRBV29-1, the J call TRBJ1-2; a possible D gene is TRBD1 (6 bases). The CDR3 extends over 12 amino acids. CDR1 and CDR2 (germline): SQVTM, ANQGSEA. V was pared by 4 bases and J by 11 bases, with 17 bases between. CDR3 DNA sequence: TGCAGCGTTGTCAGGGGAGCGGGGACTTACACCTTC. It is translated as CSVVRGAGTYTF.

The chain recombines TRBV6-5 with TRBJ2-1; TRBD2 is a possible D gene (6 bases). CDR1 and CDR2 (germline): MNHEY, SVGAGI. CDR3 length: 14 residues. V lost 6 bases, J lost 7 bases, and 16 bases lay in between. CDR3 residues: CASSRDSKGNEQFF. The DNA of the CDR3 is TGTGCCAGCAGCCGGGACTCCAAAGGGAATGAGCAGTTCTTC.

The gene calls are TRBV27 and TRBJ2-1, with unresolved D. CDR1 is MNHEY, CDR2 SMNVEV, per germline (reference sequence). V lost 3 bases and J 4 bases, leaving 10 bases between the germline ends. The CDR3 contains 14 residues. The CDR3 nucleotides read TGTGCCAGCAGTTTCGAGCGCGGATACAATGAGCAGTTCTTC. Protein: CASSFERGYNEQFF.

The chain combines TRBV7-7 with TRBJ1-1; a weak D match, TRBD1 (5 bases). CDR3 length: 13 amino acids. Trimming shortened V by 5 bases and J by 2 bases, and 9 bases separated the two germline ends. Germline V gene lookup returns CDR1 SSHAT and CDR2 FNYEAQ (reference sequence). The CDR3 sequence: CASSRGVNTEAFF. The CDR3 region has the DNA TGTGCCAGCAGCCGGGGGGTAAACACTGAAGCTTTCTTT.

The V call is TRBV18, the J call TRBJ2-7, with 7 positions matching TRBD1. Germline assignment: CDR1 KGHSH and CDR2 LQKENI. With V trimmed by 0 bases and J by 1 base, 3 bases remained unmatched. The CDR3 spans 15 residues. The CDR3 spells CASSPPGTASYEQYF. As DNA, the CDR3 is TGTGCCAGCTCACCACCTGGGACAGCTTCCTACGAGCAGTACTTC.

V is TRBV27 and J is TRBJ2-7, with 9 bases identical to TRBD2. CDR1 and CDR2 (germline): MNHEY, SMNVEV (reference sequence). The length of the CDR3 is 17 residues. The V segment lost 5 bases and the J segment 0 bases; nucleotides outside the gene matches: 11. The CDR3, as DNA: TGTGCCAGCAGTCTCAATCCTAGCGGGACCAACTCCTACGAGCAGTACTTC. Its protein product is CASSLNPSGTNSYEQYF.

J is TRBJ2-1 and V is TRBV24-1, with TRBD2 matching over 8 bases. CDR3 length: 14 residues. The germline V gene encodes CDR1 KGHDR and CDR2 SFDVKD. The trim removed 2 bases at V and 9 bases at J, leaving 5 bases unmatched. CDR3 nucleotides: TGTGCCACCAGTGATTCTCTTAGCGGGACTGAGCAGTTCTTC. Its translation is CATSDSLSGTEQFF.

The chain carries TRBV5-4 and TRBJ2-1; 9 bases fit TRBD1. J was trimmed by 6 bases and V by 3 bases; bases with no gene match: 7. There are 15 residues in the CDR3. Looked up from germline, CDR1 is SGHNT and CDR2 is YYREEE (reference sequence). The CDR3, as DNA: TGTGCCAGCAGCTCGGGACAGGGTTTTTTCAATGAGCAGTTCTTC. It translates to CASSSGQGFFNEQFF.

The chain carries TRBV6-1 and TRBJ2-7, with 10 bases matching TRBD2. The CDR3 has 19 residues. Trimming took 4 bases from V and 2 from J; bases not matched to a gene: 17. The germline V gene encodes CDR1 MNHNS and CDR2 SASEGT. CDR3 nucleotide sequence: TGTGCCAGCAGTGTGGGAGGGGGCATTGGACTAGCGGAGACCTACGAGCAGTACTTC. It codes for CASSVGGGIGLAETYEQYF.

The chain has TRBV5-1 and TRBJ2-1; tentative D call: TRBD1 (6 bases). V lost 2 bases, J lost 7 bases, and 10 bases lay in between. The CDR3 totals 13 residues. Germline V gives CDR1 SGHRS, CDR2 YFSETQ. CDR3 nucleotide sequence: TGCGCCAGCAGCTTCGCAGGGGAGAATGAGCAGTTCTTC. This gives the protein CASSFAGENEQFF.

The chain carries TRBV10-3 and TRBJ2-7; 8 bases are a match to TRBD1. V was pared by 0 bases and J by 4 bases, with 5 bases of the junction left unmatched. The CDR3 covers 15 residues. Germline loops: CDR1 ENHRY, CDR2 SYGVKD. The CDR3 reads CAISESTGVAYEQYF. The CDR3 DNA sequence: TGTGCCATCAGTGAGTCGACAGGGGTTGCGTACGAGCAGTACTTC.

The chain carries TRBV27 and TRBJ2-5, with 8 bases identical to TRBD1. CDR1 is MNHEY and CDR2 is SMNVEV in the germline V gene (reference sequence). Losses at the gene ends were 2 bases for V and 7 bases for J; bases not matched to a gene: 9. The CDR3 has 15 residues. DNA of the CDR3: TGTGCCAGCAGTTTAGAGGGACAGGTTCCCGGGACCCAGTACTTC. Amino acids: CASSLEGQVPGTQYF.

The chain uses TRBV11-2 and TRBJ1-4; 9 nucleotides line up with TRBD1. CDR1 and CDR2 (germline): SGHAT, FQNNGV. Trimming at V came to 8 bases and at J to 3 bases, leaving 13 bases not matched to a gene. The CDR3 loop spans 17 amino acids. This chain's CDR3 is CASRRTGTGSANEKLFF. DNA for the CDR3: TGTGCCAGCCGGAGGACCGGGACAGGGTCCGCTAATGAAAAACTGTTTTTT.

This clone was recorded a few times. V gene TRBV11-3 combines with J gene TRBJ2-7; D might be TRBD2 (5 bases). This CDR3 is built from 15 residues. The germline CDR1 and CDR2 sequences are SGHNT and YENEEA. Deletions cut 5 bases from V and 2 bases from J, with 16 bases between. CDR3 bases: TGTGCCAGCAGCCTCCATGGTGGGAGTGCCTACGAGCAGTACTTC. Translation: CASSLHGGSAYEQYF. The full variable domain, with the rest looked up from reference TRBV11-3 and TRBJ2-7, is EAGVVQSPRYKIIEKKQPVAFWCNPISGHNTLYWYLQNLGQGPELLIRYENEEAVDDSQLPKDRFSAERLKGVDSTLKIQPAELGDSAVYLCASSLHGGSAYEQYFGPGTRLTVT.

The gene calls are TRBV27 and TRBJ1-6; D is unclear. V was clipped by 3 bases and J by 4 bases, with 7 bases between them. This CDR3 has 14 residues. CDR1 is MNHEY and CDR2 is SMNVEV in the germline V gene (reference sequence). CDR3 nucleotide sequence: TGTGCCAGCAGTTTTGTCAGTTATAATTCACCCCTCCACTTT. Encoded protein: CASSFVSYNSPLHF.

V usage is TRBV19 and J usage is TRBJ2-7, with D possibly being TRBD2 (6 bases). The germline V gene has CDR1 LNHDA and CDR2 SQIVND (reference sequence). Trimming stripped 1 base from V and 5 bases from J, with 9 bases between. The CDR3 totals 13 residues. The chain's CDR3 is CASSIAEGNEQYF. CDR3 in DNA: TGTGCCAGTAGTATAGCGGAGGGGAACGAGCAGTACTTC.